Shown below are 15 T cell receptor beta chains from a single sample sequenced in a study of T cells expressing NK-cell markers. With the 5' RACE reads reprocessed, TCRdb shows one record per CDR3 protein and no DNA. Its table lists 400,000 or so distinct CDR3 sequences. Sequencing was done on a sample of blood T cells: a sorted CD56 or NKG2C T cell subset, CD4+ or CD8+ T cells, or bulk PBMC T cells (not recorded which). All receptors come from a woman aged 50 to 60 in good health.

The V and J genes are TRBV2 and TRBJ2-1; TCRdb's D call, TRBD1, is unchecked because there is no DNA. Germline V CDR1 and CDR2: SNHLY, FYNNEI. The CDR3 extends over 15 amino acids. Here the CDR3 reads CASSTFAGGRQEQFF.

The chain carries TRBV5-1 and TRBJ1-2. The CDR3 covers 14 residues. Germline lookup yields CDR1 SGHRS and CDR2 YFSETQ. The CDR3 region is CASSLEVSRHGYTF.

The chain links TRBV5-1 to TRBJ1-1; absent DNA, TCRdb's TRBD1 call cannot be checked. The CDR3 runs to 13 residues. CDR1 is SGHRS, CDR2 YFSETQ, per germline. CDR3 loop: CASNPGDVTEAFF.

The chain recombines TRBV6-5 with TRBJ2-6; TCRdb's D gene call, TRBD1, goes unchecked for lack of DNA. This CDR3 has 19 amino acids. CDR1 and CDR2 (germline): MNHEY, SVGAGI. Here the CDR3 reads CASSWTTLAVWSGANVLTF.

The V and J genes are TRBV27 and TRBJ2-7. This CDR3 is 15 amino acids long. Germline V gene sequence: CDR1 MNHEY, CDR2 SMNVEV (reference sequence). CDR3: CASSPEVGLNYEQYF.

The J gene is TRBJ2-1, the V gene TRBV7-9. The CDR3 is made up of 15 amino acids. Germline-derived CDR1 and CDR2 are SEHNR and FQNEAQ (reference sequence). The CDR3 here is CASSLAGPDGDEQFF.

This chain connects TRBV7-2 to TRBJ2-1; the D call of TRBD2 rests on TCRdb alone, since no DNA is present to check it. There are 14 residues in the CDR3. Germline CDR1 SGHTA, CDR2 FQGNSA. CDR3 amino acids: CAPPDSGSYNEQFF.

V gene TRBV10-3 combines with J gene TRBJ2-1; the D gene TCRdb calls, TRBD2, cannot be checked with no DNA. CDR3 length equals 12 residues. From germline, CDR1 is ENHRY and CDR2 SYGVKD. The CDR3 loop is CAGGQPGHEQFF.

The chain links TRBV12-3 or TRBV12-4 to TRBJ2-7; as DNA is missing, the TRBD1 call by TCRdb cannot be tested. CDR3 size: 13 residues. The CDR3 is CASRITGSHEQYF.

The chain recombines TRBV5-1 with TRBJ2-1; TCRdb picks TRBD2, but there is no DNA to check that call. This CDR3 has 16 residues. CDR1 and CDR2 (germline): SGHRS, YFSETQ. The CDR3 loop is CASSLSPAGLGGEQFF.

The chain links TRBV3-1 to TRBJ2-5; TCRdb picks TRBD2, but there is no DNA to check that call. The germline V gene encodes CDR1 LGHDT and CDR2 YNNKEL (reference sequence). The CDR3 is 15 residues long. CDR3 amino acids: CASSPGLAGSETQYF.

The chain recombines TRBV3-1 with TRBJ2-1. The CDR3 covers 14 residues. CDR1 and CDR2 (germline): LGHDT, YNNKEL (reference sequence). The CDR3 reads CASSQTQHYNEQFF.

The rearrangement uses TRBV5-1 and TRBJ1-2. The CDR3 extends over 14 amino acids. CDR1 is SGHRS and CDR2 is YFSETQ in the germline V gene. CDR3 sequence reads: CASSPSGQRLGYTF.

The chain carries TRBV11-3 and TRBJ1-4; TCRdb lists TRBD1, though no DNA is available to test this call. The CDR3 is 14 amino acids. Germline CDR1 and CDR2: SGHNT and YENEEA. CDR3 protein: CASSGGQGSEKLFF.

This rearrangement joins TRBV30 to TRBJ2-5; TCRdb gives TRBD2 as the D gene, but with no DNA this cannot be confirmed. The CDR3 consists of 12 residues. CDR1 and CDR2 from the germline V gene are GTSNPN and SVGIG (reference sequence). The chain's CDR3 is CAWGTSAETQYF.